Listed below are T cell receptor beta chains from one sample, sequenced in a study of shared clonotypes between healthy human individuals. Profiled with immunoSEQ multiplex PCR; TCRdb holds only in-frame clones, not every one. The sample consists of 2.5 million or so clones, approximately 92% of them appearing once. Material for sequencing was naive CD4+ T cells sorted from blood. The source is a man in his late teens or twenties in good health. CDR3s leave out the opening cysteine and the closing phenylalanine or tryptophan. Fields, in order: CDR3 protein, J gene, CDR3 length, clone size, V gene. Some rows mark clone size as missing; the rest say once, few, many or name a class of expanded clone.

CDR3 protein: ASSFQDRENTEAF
J gene: TRBJ1-1
CDR3 length: 13
clone size: once
V gene: TRBV5-4

CDR3 protein: ASSLGGPVSADTQY
J gene: TRBJ2-3
CDR3 length: 14
clone size: -
V gene: TRBV5-1

CDR3 protein: ATSRDPGEGEKLF
J gene: TRBJ1-4
CDR3 length: 13
clone size: -
V gene: TRBV15

CDR3 protein: AISESPLLAGAQGTGELF
J gene: TRBJ2-2
CDR3 length: 18
clone size: -
V gene: TRBV10-3

CDR3 protein: ASSVDLPTGGNTGELF
J gene: TRBJ2-2
CDR3 length: 16
clone size: -
V gene: TRBV9

CDR3 protein: ASRKLALHEQY
J gene: TRBJ2-7
CDR3 length: 11
clone size: -
V gene: TRBV11-2

CDR3 protein: ASSQDMGDQPQH
J gene: TRBJ1-5
CDR3 length: 12
clone size: once
V gene: TRBV4-1

CDR3 protein: ASSSGTYNQPQH
J gene: TRBJ1-5
CDR3 length: 12
clone size: -
V gene: TRBV28

CDR3 protein: ASSLQRGGTDTQY
J gene: TRBJ2-3
CDR3 length: 13
clone size: -
V gene: TRBV7-9

CDR3 protein: ASSYGRGAYEQY
J gene: TRBJ2-7
CDR3 length: 12
clone size: -
V gene: TRBV6-5

CDR3 protein: ASILSGGTEAF
J gene: TRBJ1-1
CDR3 length: 11
clone size: -
V gene: TRBV6-1

CDR3 protein: ASSLTPGLAGGYNEQF
J gene: TRBJ2-1
CDR3 length: 16
clone size: -
V gene: TRBV4-1

CDR3 protein: ASSLASFRGSTHEQY
J gene: TRBJ2-7
CDR3 length: 15
clone size: once
V gene: TRBV7-2

CDR3 protein: AWSAGQGETDTQY
J gene: TRBJ2-3
CDR3 length: 13
clone size: -
V gene: TRBV30

CDR3 protein: ASSPADRGPRGY
J gene: TRBJ2-7
CDR3 length: 12
clone size: -
V gene: TRBV7-9

CDR3 protein: ASSPNGLAAAYEQY
J gene: TRBJ2-7
CDR3 length: 14
clone size: once
V gene: TRBV18

CDR3 protein: AWSVARGYEQY
J gene: TRBJ2-7
CDR3 length: 11
clone size: -
V gene: TRBV30

CDR3 protein: ASSLDSGSGNTIY
J gene: TRBJ1-3
CDR3 length: 13
clone size: once
V gene: TRBV5-4

CDR3 protein: AWTGGHNEQF
J gene: TRBJ2-1
CDR3 length: 10
clone size: -
V gene: TRBV30

CDR3 protein: ASSLGNSPNQPQH
J gene: TRBJ1-5
CDR3 length: 13
clone size: -
V gene: TRBV11-2

CDR3 protein: AITGLGNSTQY
J gene: TRBJ2-3
CDR3 length: 11
clone size: -
V gene: TRBV10-3

CDR3 protein: ATQGVDYGYT
J gene: TRBJ1-2
CDR3 length: 10
clone size: -
V gene: TRBV10-3

CDR3 protein: ASSTPTGEQY
J gene: TRBJ2-7
CDR3 length: 10
clone size: -
V gene: TRBV28

CDR3 protein: ASRRPGTAYNEQF
J gene: TRBJ2-1
CDR3 length: 13
clone size: -
V gene: TRBV5-4

CDR3 protein: ASSARGKTGELF
J gene: TRBJ2-2
CDR3 length: 12
clone size: -
V gene: TRBV28

CDR3 protein: ASSIAAGGTDTQY
J gene: TRBJ2-3
CDR3 length: 13
clone size: -
V gene: TRBV19

CDR3 protein: ASSVDPSSYEQY
J gene: TRBJ2-7
CDR3 length: 12
clone size: -
V gene: TRBV9

CDR3 protein: ASTPPKGDEQF
J gene: TRBJ2-1
CDR3 length: 11
clone size: -
V gene: TRBV6-5

CDR3 protein: AWGTGSTEAF
J gene: TRBJ1-1
CDR3 length: 10
clone size: -
V gene: TRBV30

CDR3 protein: ASSYGGGYT
J gene: TRBJ1-2
CDR3 length: 9
clone size: -
V gene: TRBV6-5

CDR3 protein: ASTHSGFNQPQH
J gene: TRBJ1-5
CDR3 length: 12
clone size: -
V gene: TRBV6-1

CDR3 protein: ASSSSKPTTGRSYNEQF
J gene: TRBJ2-1
CDR3 length: 17
clone size: -
V gene: TRBV5-1

CDR3 protein: ASKREPSATNEKLF
J gene: TRBJ1-4
CDR3 length: 14
clone size: -
V gene: TRBV7-6